A selection of T cell receptor beta chains follows, all from one sample in a study of PD-L1 blockade in urothelial cancer. Sequencing used immunoSEQ multiplex PCR; TCRdb keeps in-frame clones, though not all of them. The data contain some 53,000 clones, 75% of them seen just once; the ten biggest clones take up approximately 4.3%. The sequencing used PBMCs, collected around atezolizumab (anti-PD-L1) treatment. All receptors derive from a man between 70 and 80 years old with urothelial cancer. Each CDR3 is given with its conserved first and last residue. Each record gives: D gene, V gene, J gene, CDR3 protein. A D gene is named only where the DNA matches it firmly.

>TRBD1|TRBV19|TRBJ2-3
CASSMRQGGGTDTQYF
>.|TRBV6-5|TRBJ2-6
CASSYVSGSGANVLTF
>.|TRBV2|TRBJ2-1
CASSEARRVDNDEQFF
>TRBD2|TRBV7-2|TRBJ2-2
CASSPTPSGGELFF
>.|TRBV5-1|TRBJ2-6
CASSPTTGTGANVLTF
>TRBD1|TRBV5-1|TRBJ1-1
CASSLGDRVTEAFF
>.|TRBV7-8|TRBJ2-1
CASSLVGTSRYNEQFF
>.|TRBV7-8|TRBJ1-5
CASSLGRGQSNQPQHF
>.|TRBV7-3|TRBJ2-1
CASSLGGVGNEQFF
>.|TRBV29-1|TRBJ1-1
CSVAQRERAFF
>.|TRBV11-3|TRBJ2-7
CASSLSAEGGRRYEQYF
>TRBD2|TRBV11-3|TRBJ2-5
CASSLIIGRAIQETQYF
>.|TRBV7-9|TRBJ1-1
CASSLGGQGGAEAFF
>TRBD1|TRBV4-3|TRBJ1-2
CASSQATGTGRSGYTF
>TRBD2|TRBV5-1|TRBJ2-1
CASSLAPSGIAYNEQFF
>TRBD1|TRBV9|TRBJ2-3
CASSASIGTGSDTQYF
>TRBD1|TRBV4-1|TRBJ2-6
CASSQATGGSGANVLTF
>TRBD1|TRBV7-2|TRBJ2-1
CASSVDRATYNEQFF
>.|TRBV7-2|TRBJ1-3
CASSLGPRNTIYF
>TRBD1|TRBV6-1|TRBJ1-5
CASNKRTGVDQPQHF
>TRBD2|TRBV11-3|TRBJ2-1
CASSLDRSGRGVEQFF
>.|TRBV5-1|TRBJ1-5
CASSFGDSNQPQHF
>TRBD1|TRBV5-6|TRBJ2-7
CASSFTGQGSYEQYF
>.|TRBV18|TRBJ2-7
CASSALGMEPSQEQYF
>TRBD1|TRBV19|TRBJ1-1
CASSRDRGTEAFF
>.|TRBV9|TRBJ1-3
CASSPREGTIYF
>TRBD1|TRBV28|TRBJ1-1
CASSPNSRPGQVNTEAFF
>TRBD2|TRBV5-4|TRBJ2-3
CASSLKLAGGLGDTQYF
>TRBD2|TRBV7-2|TRBJ2-1
CASMEREGGYNEQFF
>.|TRBV2|TRBJ1-5
CASNPNTNSNQPQHF
>.|TRBV7-2|TRBJ2-7
CASSLAGGSSYEQYF
>.|TRBV5-8|TRBJ1-1
CASSPSWLRGSTEAFF
>TRBD1|TRBV28|TRBJ1-3
CASSLRVDRGGKNTIYF
>TRBD2|TRBV9|TRBJ2-5
CASSASGGRALVETQYF
>.|TRBV29-1|TRBJ1-2
CSPESDGGRYTF
>TRBD1|TRBV18|TRBJ2-7
CASSPPTTGGTYEQYF
>.|TRBV4-1|TRBJ2-1
CASSHRDSPYNEQFF
>TRBD1|TRBV7-3|TRBJ1-2
CASSAHGQGGYTF
>.|TRBV5-8|TRBJ1-2
CASSSLVGGIYGYTF
>TRBD2|TRBV14|TRBJ2-1
CASSQDRLAGGSYNEQFF
>.|TRBV5-6|.
CASSIAGYEQYF
>TRBD1|TRBV10-3|TRBJ2-7
CAIRRDRGRNEQYF
>.|TRBV9|TRBJ1-1
CASSRGAQGTEAFF
>TRBD1|TRBV19|TRBJ1-2
CASSIRGKTGGWDYGYTF
>.|TRBV7-2|TRBJ2-7
CASSLAGLSYEQYF
>.|TRBV11-3|TRBJ2-5
CASSLEPGETQYF
>TRBD1|TRBV5-1|TRBJ1-4
CASSTGTGLNEKLFF
>.|TRBV6-5|TRBJ2-5
CASSSGVGGTQYF
>.|TRBV5-5|TRBJ2-2
CASSLGTGVAGELFF
>.|TRBV5-6|TRBJ2-5
CASSLAFQETQYF
>TRBD1|TRBV5-1|TRBJ2-5
CASRAGTAQETQYF
>.|TRBV25-1|TRBJ2-1
CASSGLDLGAGYNEQFF
>.|TRBV6-1|TRBJ1-5
CASWSRLDQPQHF
>.|TRBV2|TRBJ2-7
CASGKTYEQYF
>.|TRBV6-4|TRBJ2-3
CASSEAAGGSTDTQYF
>.|TRBV27|TRBJ1-1
CASSLTGLVGNTEAFF
>.|TRBV4-3|TRBJ2-3
CASSQTGTKGDTQYF